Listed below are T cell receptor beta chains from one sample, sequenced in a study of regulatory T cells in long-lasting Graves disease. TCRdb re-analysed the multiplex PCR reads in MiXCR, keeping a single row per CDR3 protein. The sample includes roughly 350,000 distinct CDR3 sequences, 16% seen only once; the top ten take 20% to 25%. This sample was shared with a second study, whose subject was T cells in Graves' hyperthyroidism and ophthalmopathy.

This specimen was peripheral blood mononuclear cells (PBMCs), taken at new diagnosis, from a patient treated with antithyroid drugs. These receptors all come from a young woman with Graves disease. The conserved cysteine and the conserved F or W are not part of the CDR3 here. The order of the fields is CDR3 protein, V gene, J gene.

ASGPGHGTYEQY	TRBV2	TRBJ2-7
SASGLAGGSGELF	TRBV20-1	TRBJ2-2
ASSLQGRDYGYT	TRBV5-5	TRBJ1-2
ATSPRTGGVNGGELF	TRBV6-1	TRBJ2-2
ASSSPGTTYEQY	TRBV11-2	TRBJ2-7
ASSYRTGALIYNEQF	TRBV5-1	TRBJ2-1
AWSGPGSLELF	TRBV30	TRBJ1-4
ASSPGDRGLTDTQY	TRBV6-1	TRBJ2-3
ATSVGGGAYVLT	TRBV24-1	TRBJ2-6
ASSIDWGRVNQPQH	TRBV19	TRBJ1-5
ASSVSGLGDGYT	TRBV9	TRBJ1-2
ASSRSLSETQY	TRBV7-3	TRBJ2-5
AWGGGQTINQPQH	TRBV30	TRBJ1-5
SAVQGDTGELF	TRBV29-1	TRBJ2-2
ASRELASQETQY	TRBV2	TRBJ2-5
ASSRRGTGELF	TRBV13	TRBJ2-2
ASSQGGRGDTIY	TRBV4-2	TRBJ1-3
ASSLMTSGMIEQF	TRBV14	TRBJ2-1
ASSQEVTGPGELF	TRBV12-3/TRBV12-4	TRBJ2-2
ASSHGGRTYEQY	TRBV4-2	TRBJ2-7
ASSVASRNEKLF	TRBV9	TRBJ1-4
ASSERLAGELF	TRBV5-1	TRBJ2-2
ASSWGGTVNSPLH	TRBV28	TRBJ1-6
ASSYSNRGWSYNEQF	TRBV6-2/TRBV6-3	TRBJ2-1
ASSRRLDTQY	TRBV12-3/TRBV12-4	TRBJ2-3
ASSPADDQPQH	TRBV18	TRBJ1-5
ASSQLQSYGYT	TRBV3-1	TRBJ1-2
AISGNSYEQY	TRBV10-3	TRBJ2-7
AAGAVGETQY	TRBV28	TRBJ2-5
ASSEASQYQPQH	TRBV2	TRBJ1-5
SAKEMEQY	TRBV20-1	TRBJ2-7
ASSSVHRGEGDNEQF	TRBV5-4	TRBJ2-1
ASSFIGGGAYEQY	TRBV28	TRBJ2-7
ASSGRTSGGRYEQY	TRBV4-1	TRBJ2-7
ASSRSDYPADTQY	TRBV2	TRBJ2-3
ASSFSGGGYNEQF	TRBV5-5	TRBJ2-1
ASSYSPNEQY	TRBV6-2/TRBV6-3	TRBJ2-7
AWMGAKNIQY	TRBV30	TRBJ2-4
ATSDPRTLGADTQY	TRBV24-1	TRBJ2-3
ASRSYLAGGTGELF	TRBV6-1	TRBJ2-2
ASSWTSGGAYEQY	TRBV6-1	TRBJ2-7
ASSNDLTGNTEAF	TRBV5-1	TRBJ1-1
ASRIPGTGAEQY	TRBV27	TRBJ2-7
ASSLSLRTLGQETQY	TRBV5-1	TRBJ2-5
ASSVRDSEAF	TRBV2	TRBJ1-1
ASSPESANQPQH	TRBV5-1	TRBJ1-5
ASSESLGGRNEQF	TRBV5-1	TRBJ2-1
ASRNTGDNTEAF	TRBV7-9	TRBJ1-1
ASSLNSGSGELF	TRBV12-3/TRBV12-4	TRBJ2-2
ASSLGPGGNQPQH	TRBV7-2	TRBJ1-5
ASSATGGYGYT	TRBV28	TRBJ1-2
ASSLDPPGLGGELF	TRBV11-3	TRBJ2-2
SARSLAGVSYEQY	TRBV20-1	TRBJ2-7
SARGGRGNTIY	TRBV20-1	TRBJ1-3
ASSLFGSPLH	TRBV28	TRBJ1-6